The clone carrying this T cell receptor (beta chain) was found many times. What it recognizes is unknown. The sample is drawn from a study of T cells in Graves' hyperthyroidism and ophthalmopathy. General study results and limits: The blood repertoire included most of the expanded thyroid clonotypes above 0.001.

These patients, aged 18 to 65, had recently diagnosed hyperthyroidism lasting under 2 months. A patient was excluded if there was uncontrolled infection, other autoimmune disease, pregnancy or lactation. TCR beta CDR3 regions were amplified from RNA transcripts. First-round RT-PCR with HTBI primers amplified the TCR CDR3 region. Using its own MiXCR run on the multiplex PCR reads, TCRdb lists one record per CDR3 protein. The table has a few hundred thousand distinct CDR3 sequences, roughly 14% seen once. CDR3 length: 14 residues. The germline V gene encodes CDR1 MNHEY and CDR2 SMNVEV (reference sequence). Trimming cost V 3 bases and J 1 base, with 9 bases left between them.

This clonotype originated in a woman aged 40 to 50 with Graves' hyperthyroidism that later progressed to Graves' ophthalmopathy. The chain is built from TRBV27 and TRBJ1-1, with D hard to call. Sequenced input: blood. The CDR3 coding sequence is TGTGCCAGCAGTTTCGTGAGGGAGAACACTGAAGCTTTCTTT. It encodes CASSFVRENTEAFF.